The TCR beta chain under discussion was sequenced for a study of cytomegalovirus exposure and HLA in healthy donors (dated by TCRdb to about 2017). Background for the entire study: In an earlier analysis of several hundred of the donors, 276 Gb of sequence data and 90 million to 120 million unique TCR beta sequences from about 180 million T cells were reported. A later analysis re-examined previously published TCR beta repertoires from roughly 650 donors and added high-resolution HLA genotyping to investigate patterns of TCR occurrence. In the later analysis, no new phenotypic data were used to find candidate immune exposures; instead, reliance was placed on TCR beta sequences and their occurrence across donors. HLA typing covered class I and class II loci at four-digit resolution. In a later genetic analysis, genome-wide SNP genotypes for about three fifths of the roughly 670 donors were used, and that subset was treated as a discovery cohort. High-throughput TCR immunosequencing, statistical association of individual TCRs with disease status, and machine learning were combined to predict cytomegalovirus infection status. A separate validation cohort of over a hundred different subjects was used in addition to the approximately 610-subject first cohort. Every discovery cohort repertoire had been produced on one sequencing platform. The aim of the study was to test whether cataloging public T cell receptors could identify signatures of past pathogen exposure. An earlier analysis of 500 to 750 of the donors applied high-throughput TCR beta sequencing to assess whether each TCR beta V gene segment acted as functional or pseudogenic. A handful of DR-DQ haplotypes were handled as single units for association and clustering because linkage in the cohort was strong. Among 300 to 500 genotyped donors of the cohort, an average of approximately 240,000 unique TCR beta nucleotide sequences was sequenced per donor, of which about 18% were non-productive. Donor age, sex, ethnicity and CMV serostatus were collected together with the repertoire data. Of the approximately 400 genotyped donors, over 70% fell in the genetic ancestry cluster associated with self-reported Caucasian donors. Approximately 330 gigabases of sequencing data and 91 million or so unique TCR sequences made up an early release that covered fewer than 650 HLA-typed donors. The number of typed donors differed by locus: about 620-640 for A, B, C, DRB1 and DQB1; some 500 for DQA1; 606 for DPA1; and around 470 for DPB1. Using immunosequencing, the study profiled T cell repertoires from 550 to 750 subjects and related those repertoires to cytomegalovirus serostatus.

General conclusions and limits of the study: The classifier was reported to diagnose cytomegalovirus status with high specificity and sensitivity in both the original cohort and the validation cohort. According to a later analysis, most CMV-associated TCR beta chains appeared to be HLA-restricted, and the HLA associations seemed to be driven largely by CMV exposure. Broadly in line with IMGT annotations, most TCR beta V segments showed up in productive rearrangements about 87% or about 30% of the time in an earlier analysis of 450 to 600 of the donors. It was suggested by the authors that the approach could potentially be generalized to other disease states and immunological phenotypes. A later analysis reported that several top co-occurrence clusters appeared linked to parvovirus B19, influenza, CMV and Epstein-Barr virus. Presence/absence analyses assumed roughly uniform sequencing depth across donors, an assumption that may not hold. The study gave a list of some 150 TCR beta chains associated with cytomegalovirus. Because HLA typing was missing for some donors at each locus, association tests included only the typed subset. Specific HLA alleles were associated with 15,000 to 20,000 TCR beta sequences at a false discovery rate of 0.05 in a later analysis. Compared with equally common non-associated chains, HLA-associated TCR beta chains in a later analysis were more clonally expanded and had lower generation probabilities. While some public TCRs were present in many individuals, most TCR sequences turned up only very rarely across donors. Some IMGT-functional V segments, including TRBV6-2 and TRBV6-3, could not be distinguished by the 87-base-pair reads and were therefore excluded. The only immune exposure information available for the cohort was CMV serostatus. Assigning TCR associations to individual alleles was difficult when HLA alleles, especially DR and DQ, strongly co-occurred. Compared with the approximately 700-donor mean, donors in an Asian-associated ancestry cluster had fewer N-insertions in productive TCRs, according to a later genetic analysis. A further reported finding was that TCR beta sequences accurately predicted the HLA-A and HLA-B alleles for most subjects in the first cohort. Linkage disequilibrium might explain the correlated functional status among segregating V segments, but an unknown experimental factor could not be excluded. An association between a missense DCLRE1C variant and V-gene and J-gene trimming of TCR beta chains was found in a later genetic analysis and replicated in an independent cohort. In a later analysis, the rate of TCR association differed among HLA loci, with DRB1 alleles having the most associated TCRs and HLA-C alleles having the fewest. A few of the identified cytomegalovirus-associated TCR beta chains were confirmed in vitro to be specific for cytomegalovirus antigens. The sequencing pipeline was judged likely to have produced a cluster of highly shared sequence variants as a technical artifact. The earlier analysis of approximately 540 of the donors excluded roughly 17 rarely observed V segments, including chromosome 9 orphons, because counts were too low. This cohort had only TCR beta chains sequenced, and the lack of alpha or paired-chain data limited which features could be detected.

The cohort consisted of 666 healthy bone marrow donors. All cohort members were sampled while nominally healthy, although unrecorded immune exposures were likely present. The donor tested CMV seropositive and was one of the 289 seropositive cohort members. A peripheral blood sample was provided by each donor, and peripheral blood mononuclear cells were used for TCR beta sequencing. Genomic DNA was extracted from the blood cell samples with the Qiagen DNeasy Blood Extraction Kit. This clone was counted only a few times. It lacks a known antigen. The missing conserved phenylalanine or tryptophan at the end of this CDR3 makes a read error likely. No DNA is shown, since the ends of the CDR3 on it are uncertain; the CDR3 is the one TCRdb lists. Reading the germline V gene (reference sequence) gives CDR1 GTSNPN and CDR2 SVGIG. The CDR3 extends over 12 residues, inclusive of both ends. The library came from the immunoSEQ multiplex PCR assay. The multiplex PCR relied on a mix of 60 forward primers for TCR Vbeta segments and 13 reverse primers for TCR Jbeta segments. Amplification of the CDR3 region of rearranged TCR beta genes was performed with a multiplex PCR assay on genomic DNA. On the Illumina HiSeq System, the amplified TCR beta libraries were sequenced as 87-base-pair reads. The original pipeline was this. Across the 600 to 700 repertoires, a later analysis counted tens of millions of unique TCR beta chains, 9.5 million to 12 million of which were shared by at least two donors. Raw reads were error-corrected and collapsed into unique sequences by a nearest-neighbor algorithm in which closely related sequences were merged to remove PCR and sequencing errors. Alignment of CDR3 sequences to IMGT reference sequences was used to assign V, D and J gene segments. For a sequence to be retained, a match of at least six nucleotides was required to both a V gene segment and a J gene segment. A rearrangement counted as productive if the CDR3 had no stop codons and remained in frame with V and J, and every other rearrangement counted as non-productive. Following IMGT convention, CDR3 was defined as the stretch from the second conserved V-encoded cysteine up to the conserved J-encoded phenylalanine. The earlier analysis of about 590 of the donors excluded sequences that lacked an unambiguous match to a single V gene segment. An earlier analysis of fewer than 750 of the donors classified V segments as functional when productive rearrangements were above 56.7% and as segregating when the standard deviation between donors was above 5%. To diagnose cytomegalovirus status from the catalog of TCR beta chain sequences, a statistical classification framework was built. In a later analysis, TCR nucleotide sequences were compared against IMGT/GENE-DB human TR gene sequences so that V and J genes could be assigned. A later analysis assigned CDR3 sequences and most-parsimonious VDJ recombination scenarios with the TCRdist pipeline. In a later analysis, each TCR beta chain was defined by its CDR3 amino acid sequence together with its V-gene family, and reads without a unique V-gene family were excluded. In a later analysis, around 650 highly shared, low-generation-probability nucleotide sequences were removed to address suspected cross-contamination and a sequencing artifact. For each public chain, a later analysis derived a clonal expansion index from normalized ranks of inferred template counts within each repertoire. Generation probabilities in a later analysis came from a VDJ recombination model fitted to out-of-frame rearrangements, and those results were checked against IGoR. In a later analysis, TCR-TCR, TCR-HLA and TCR-CMV co-occurrence was scored with hypergeometric tests, and a repertoire-size bias correction was applied to TCR pairs. In a later analysis, false discovery rates were estimated by permuting HLA or CMV assignments 20 times. In a later analysis, co-occurring TCRs were grouped using DBSCAN, with TCRdist sequence similarity added in when clustering inside HLA-allele-positive subsets. Repertoires with fewer than 30,000 or more than 120,000 public chains were left out of co-occurrence clustering, as were a handful of repertoires with anomalous nucleotide sharing. TCRdb stores this immuneACCESS table with in-frame sequences only. Part of the clones is absent; in the studies checked, under half of the shortfall reflects unresolved V genes, and no reason is known for the rest. V and J calls and clone size are those listed in that table; D and trimming were worked out from the DNA. The sample table holds 85,000 to 130,000 clones, of which around 10% were seen once. The ten largest clones take up 5% to 6.5% of the sample.

In this chain, TRBV30 is recombined with TRBJ1-1; the DNA was not compared with TRBD1, the D call given in the table. This clonotype originated in a man between 35 and 55 years old in good health and CMV-seropositive. The specimen was PBMCs. The CDR3 in this case is CAWIVGAGAHGV.